The entry below gives a single TCR beta chain sequence along with its context. The target antigen is unknown. The CDR3 covers 14 residues. Deletions cut 0 bases from V and 6 bases from J, with 11 bases between. Germline V gives CDR1 MGHRA, CDR2 YSYEKL. The data belong to a study of T cell repertoires in cytomegalovirus infection. In TCRdb, the reads were re-called with MiXCR into one record per CDR3 protein. The sample includes 700,000 to 850,000 distinct CDR3 sequences, around a third of them seen just once. This receptor was obtained from a human donor in good health (CMV status not recorded). Some clones in this sample may be carry-over from other donors' samples. The specimen comprised cultured CD8+ T cells from PBMCs, sampled from culture after CMV antigen stimulation. This chain connects TRBV4-1 to TRBJ1-1, with D tentatively TRBD1 (5 bases). CDR3 coding DNA: TGCGCCAGCAGCCAAGAGGGCAGGGCTGCTGAAGCTTTCTTT. Encoded protein: CASSQEGRAAEAFF.